This T cell receptor beta chain was sequenced for a study of blood T cell repertoires in COVID-19. In the study overall: Sites in the United States, Italy and Spain provided acute and convalescent COVID-19 samples. PBMCs, B-cell-depleted T cells, or T cells provided the cDNA or gDNA that made up the material.

In the original workflow: Scientists estimated how many nucleated cells there were by amplifying reference gene primers. Here immunoSEQ multiplex PCR was the method, and the copy in TCRdb shows in-frame clones only, minus some. D and trimming were read from the DNA, whereas the V and J calls and clone size are those reported in that table. This table has about 260,000 clones, roughly 86% appearing once. The CDR3 is 14 amino acids. CDR1 is LNHDA and CDR2 is SQIVND in the germline V gene (reference sequence). V shed 4 bases and J 10 bases; nucleotides not matched to a gene: 9. The chain joins TRBV19 to TRBJ1-1; 10 bases match TRBD1. The sample was peripheral blood. The TCR originated in a human donor in a cohort sampled during active COVID-19. CDR3 sequence reads: CASSSPDRGQPAFF. CDR3 nucleotide sequence: TGTGCCAGTAGTAGCCCAGACAGGGGGCAGCCAGCTTTCTTT.